The clone carrying this TCR beta chain has only a few counts. There are 14 residues in the CDR3. J was trimmed by 9 bases and V by 3 bases; bases with no gene match: 7. Germline loops: CDR1 MNHNS, CDR2 SASEGT. This record belongs to a study of cytomegalovirus exposure and HLA in healthy donors. Study as a whole: For the 300 to 400 genotyped donors, roughly 80% fell within the Caucasian-associated ancestry cluster.

The primer mix had 60 Vbeta and 13 Jbeta primers. The data were produced by immunoSEQ multiplex PCR, yet TCRdb's version contains in-frame clones alone and is incomplete. The data hold around 190,000 clones, with about 78% observed a single time. This TCR derives from a woman under 40 in good health and CMV-seronegative. Sequencing was carried out using PBMCs. V and J are TRBV6-1 and TRBJ2-1, with 8 bases aligning to TRBD2. The CDR3 region has the DNA TGTGCCAGCAGTGAGGGACTAGAAATCAGTGAGCAGTTCTTC. Residues: CASSEGLEISEQFF.